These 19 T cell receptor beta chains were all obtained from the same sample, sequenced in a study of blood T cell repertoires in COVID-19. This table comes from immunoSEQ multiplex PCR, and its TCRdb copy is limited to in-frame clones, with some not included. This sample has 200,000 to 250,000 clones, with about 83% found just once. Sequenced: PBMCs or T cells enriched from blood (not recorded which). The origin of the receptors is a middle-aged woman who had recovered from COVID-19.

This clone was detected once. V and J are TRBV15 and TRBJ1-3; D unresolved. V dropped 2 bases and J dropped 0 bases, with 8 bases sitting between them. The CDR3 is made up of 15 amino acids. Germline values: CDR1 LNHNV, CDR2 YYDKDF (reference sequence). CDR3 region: CATSRNADSGNTIYF. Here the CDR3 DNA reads TGTGCCACCAGCAGAAACGCAGACTCTGGAAACACCATATATTTT.

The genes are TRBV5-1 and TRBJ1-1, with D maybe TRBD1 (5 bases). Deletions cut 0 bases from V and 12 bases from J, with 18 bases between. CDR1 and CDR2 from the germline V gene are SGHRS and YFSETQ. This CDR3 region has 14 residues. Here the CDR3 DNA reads TGCGCCAGCAGCTTGGCCCAGAGGGCGGGGGTGACTTTCTTT. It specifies CASSLAQRAGVTFF.

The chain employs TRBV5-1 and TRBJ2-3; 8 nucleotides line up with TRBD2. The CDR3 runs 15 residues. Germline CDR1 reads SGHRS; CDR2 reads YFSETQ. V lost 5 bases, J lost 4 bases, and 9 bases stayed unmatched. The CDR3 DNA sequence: TGCGCCAGCAGATTTACTAGCGGTACCGCAGATACGCAGTATTTT. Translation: CASRFTSGTADTQYF.

CDR3 residues: CASSQRGYEQYF. The CDR3 nucleotides read TGTGCCAGCAGCCAACGGGGCTACGAGCAGTACTTC. The J gene is TRBJ2-7, the V gene TRBV5-6, with D possibly matching TRBD2 (5 bases). Per germline, CDR1 SGHDT and CDR2 YYEEEE. CDR3 size: 12 residues. Trimming removed 4 bases at V and 3 bases at J, with 8 bases between.

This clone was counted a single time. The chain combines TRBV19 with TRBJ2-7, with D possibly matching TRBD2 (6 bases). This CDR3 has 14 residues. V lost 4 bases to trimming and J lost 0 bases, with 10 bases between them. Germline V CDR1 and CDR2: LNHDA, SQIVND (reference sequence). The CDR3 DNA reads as TGTGCCAGTAGTACAGCGGGTAGCTCCTACGAGCAGTACTTC. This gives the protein CASSTAGSSYEQYF. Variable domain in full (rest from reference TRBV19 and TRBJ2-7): DGGITQSPKYLFRKEGQNVTLSCEQNLNHDAMYWYRQDPGQGLRLIYYSQIVNDFQKGDIAEGYSVSREKKESFPLTVTSAQKNPTAFYLCASSTAGSSYEQYFGPGTRLTVT.

CDR3 protein: CATSDPPRANVLTF. The CDR3 DNA follows: TGTGCCACCAGTGATCCCCCTCGGGCCAACGTCCTGACTTTC. This rearrangement joins TRBV24-1 to TRBJ2-6; D gene uncertain. The V gene's germline CDR1 is KGHDR and CDR2 SFDVKD. Trimming pared 3 bases from V and 5 bases from J, leaving 7 bases between. This CDR3 comprises 14 residues.

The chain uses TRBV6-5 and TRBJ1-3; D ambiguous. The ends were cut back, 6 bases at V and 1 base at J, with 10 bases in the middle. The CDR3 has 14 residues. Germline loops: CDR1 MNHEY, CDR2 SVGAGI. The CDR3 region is CASSPNFSGNTIYF. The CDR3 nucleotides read TGTGCCAGCAGCCCCAACTTTTCTGGAAACACCATATATTTT.

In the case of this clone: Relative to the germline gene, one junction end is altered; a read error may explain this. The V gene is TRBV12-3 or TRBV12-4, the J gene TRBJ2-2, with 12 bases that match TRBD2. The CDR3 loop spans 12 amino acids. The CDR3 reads CASSLTSGRMGF. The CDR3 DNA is TGTGCCAGCAGTTTAACTAGCGGGAGGATGGGTTTT.

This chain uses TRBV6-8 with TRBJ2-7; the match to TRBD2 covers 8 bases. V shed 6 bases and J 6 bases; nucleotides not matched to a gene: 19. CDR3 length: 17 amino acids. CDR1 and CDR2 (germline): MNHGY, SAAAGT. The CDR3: CASSSGTSIKGFTEQYF. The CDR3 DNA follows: TGTGCCAGCAGCTCCGGGACTAGTATCAAGGGTTTTACCGAGCAGTACTTC.

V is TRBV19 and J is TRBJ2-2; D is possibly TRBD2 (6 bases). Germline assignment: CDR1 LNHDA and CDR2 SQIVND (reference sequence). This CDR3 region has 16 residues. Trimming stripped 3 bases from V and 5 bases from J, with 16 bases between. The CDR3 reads CASSIPGTRETGELFF. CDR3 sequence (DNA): TGTGCCAGTAGTATCCCCGGGACTCGAGAGACCGGGGAGCTGTTTTTT.

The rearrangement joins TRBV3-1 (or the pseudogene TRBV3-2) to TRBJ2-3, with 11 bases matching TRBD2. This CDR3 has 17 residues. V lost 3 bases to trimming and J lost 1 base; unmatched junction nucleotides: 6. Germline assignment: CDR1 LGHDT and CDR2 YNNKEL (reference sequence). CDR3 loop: CASSQKKGLAGTDTQYF. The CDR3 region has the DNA TGTGCCAGCAGCCAGAAGAAGGGACTAGCGGGCACAGATACGCAGTATTTT.

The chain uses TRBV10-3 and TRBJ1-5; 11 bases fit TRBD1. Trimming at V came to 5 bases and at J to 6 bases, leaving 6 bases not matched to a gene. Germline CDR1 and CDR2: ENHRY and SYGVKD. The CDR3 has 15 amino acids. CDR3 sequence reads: CAISQDRGRTQPQHF. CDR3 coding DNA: TGTGCCATCAGTCAGGACAGGGGGCGAACTCAGCCCCAGCATTTT.

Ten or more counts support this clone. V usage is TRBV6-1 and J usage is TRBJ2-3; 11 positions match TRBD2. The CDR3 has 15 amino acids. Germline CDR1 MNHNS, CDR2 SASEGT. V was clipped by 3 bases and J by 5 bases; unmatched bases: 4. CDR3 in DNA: TGTGCCAGCAGTGACGTGCTAGCGGGAGGAGATACGCAGTATTTT. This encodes CASSDVLAGGDTQYF.

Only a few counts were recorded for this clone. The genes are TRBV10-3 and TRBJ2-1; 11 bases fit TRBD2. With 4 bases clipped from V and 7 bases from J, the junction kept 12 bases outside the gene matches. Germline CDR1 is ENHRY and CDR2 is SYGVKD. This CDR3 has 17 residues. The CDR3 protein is CAISGGYSGRAGNEQFF. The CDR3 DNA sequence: TGTGCCATCAGTGGTGGGTATAGCGGGAGGGCCGGGAATGAGCAGTTCTTC.

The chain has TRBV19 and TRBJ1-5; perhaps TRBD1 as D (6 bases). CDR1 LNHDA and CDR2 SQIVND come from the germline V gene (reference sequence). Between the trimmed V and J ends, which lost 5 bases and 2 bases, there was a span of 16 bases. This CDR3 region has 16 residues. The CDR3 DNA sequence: TGTGCCAGTAGTCCAGGGCAGGGGCGAGGCAATCAGCCCCAGCATTTT. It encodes CASSPGQGRGNQPQHF.

As DNA, the CDR3 is TGCAGTGCTAGTTTTAGAAGCAATCAGCCCCAGCATTTT. It encodes CSASFRSNQPQHF. The rearrangement uses TRBV20-1 and TRBJ1-5; D is undetermined. Germline values: CDR1 DFQATT, CDR2 SNEGSKA (reference sequence). The germline V and J ends were trimmed by 3 bases and 1 base, with 7 bases remaining between them. The CDR3 loop spans 13 amino acids.

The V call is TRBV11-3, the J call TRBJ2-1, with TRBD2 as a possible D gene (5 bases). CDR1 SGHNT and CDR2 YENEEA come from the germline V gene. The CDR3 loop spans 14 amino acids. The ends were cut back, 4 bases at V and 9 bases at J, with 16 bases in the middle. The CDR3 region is CASSSQTRRSEQFF. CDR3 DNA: TGTGCCAGCAGCTCTCAGACCCGGAGGAGTGAGCAGTTCTTC.

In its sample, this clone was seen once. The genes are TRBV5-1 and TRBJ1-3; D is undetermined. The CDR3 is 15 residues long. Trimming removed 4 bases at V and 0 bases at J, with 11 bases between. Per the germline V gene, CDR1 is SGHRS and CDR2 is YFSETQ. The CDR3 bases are TGCGCCAGCAGCACCACCGGGAGCTCTGGAAACACCATATATTTT. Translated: CASSTTGSSGNTIYF.

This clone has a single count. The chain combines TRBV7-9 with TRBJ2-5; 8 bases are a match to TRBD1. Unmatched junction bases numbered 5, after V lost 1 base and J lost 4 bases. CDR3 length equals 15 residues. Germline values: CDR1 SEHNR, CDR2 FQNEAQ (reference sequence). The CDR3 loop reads CASSLEAGGGETQYF. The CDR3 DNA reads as TGTGCCAGCAGCTTAGAGGCAGGGGGCGGAGAGACCCAGTACTTC.